These 32 T cell receptor beta chains originate from one sample sequenced in a study of blood T cell repertoires in COVID-19. Generated by immunoSEQ multiplex PCR, the TCRdb table keeps only in-frame clones and is missing some. The table includes around 60,000 clones, roughly 72% detected once. The specimen was peripheral blood. These receptors came from a woman in her 70s with COVID-19, enrolled during active disease.

This chain links TRBV18 with TRBJ2-2; 9 positions match TRBD2. Germline V gene lookup returns CDR1 KGHSH and CDR2 LQKENI. Trimming removed 3 bases from V and 1 base from J; junction bases left unmatched: 3. There are 16 residues in the CDR3. The CDR3: CASSPSSGGNTGELFF. CDR3 coding DNA: TGTGCCAGCTCACCGAGTAGCGGGGGGAACACCGGGGAGCTGTTTTTT.

This clone has just a few counts. This chain uses TRBV19 with TRBJ1-6, with 7 bases lining up with TRBD1. The CDR3 spans 15 residues. Germline assignment: CDR1 LNHDA and CDR2 SQIVND (reference sequence). V trimming: 5 bases; J trimming: 6 bases; junction bases outside the gene matches: 7. CDR3 bases: TGTGCCAGTAGTGGCACAGGGGTCCCTAATTCACCCCTCCACTTT. This sequence encodes CASSGTGVPNSPLHF. The whole variable domain, filled in from reference TRBV19 and TRBJ1-6, reads DGGITQSPKYLFRKEGQNVTLSCEQNLNHDAMYWYRQDPGQGLRLIYYSQIVNDFQKGDIAEGYSVSREKKESFPLTVTSAQKNPTAFYLCASSGTGVPNSPLHFGNGTRLTVT.

The gene calls are TRBV25-1 and TRBJ2-5; D might be TRBD1 (5 bases). Germline-derived CDR1 and CDR2 are MGHDK and SYGVNS. Trimming removed 5 bases from V and 5 bases from J, with 18 bases in between. This CDR3 region has 15 residues. The chain's CDR3 is CASSSGRVGLETQYF. The CDR3 nucleotides read TGTGCCAGCAGTTCCGGCAGGGTGGGGCTGGAGACCCAGTACTTC.

A few counts support this clone. The CDR3 spells CASSLTVTSTEAFF. CDR3 bases: TGTGCCAGCAGCTTGACAGTTACGAGCACTGAAGCTTTCTTT. The chain couples TRBV11-2 to TRBJ1-1; D perhaps matches TRBD1 (5 bases). The germline CDR1 and CDR2 sequences are SGHAT and FQNNGV. The CDR3 extends over 14 amino acids. V lost 3 bases and J lost 4, with 12 bases in between.

This clone was picked up a small number of times. V gene TRBV2 combines with J gene TRBJ2-1; D is unresolved. The CDR3 runs 14 residues. V shed 10 bases and J shed 4 bases, with 17 bases lying between them. Germline V gives CDR1 SNHLY, CDR2 FYNNEI. The CDR3 protein is CATDTFIEYNEQFF. CDR3 DNA sequence: TGTGCCACAGACACCTTCATAGAATACAATGAGCAGTTCTTC.

The count of this clone is one. The rearrangement links TRBV19 to TRBJ1-4; D might be TRBD1 (5 bases). The CDR3 loop spans 17 amino acids. CDR1 LNHDA and CDR2 SQIVND come from the germline V gene (reference sequence). Trimming took 4 bases from V and 7 from J, leaving 22 bases between them. The CDR3 DNA follows: TGTGCCAGTAGTAGGCCCCCCCCCGACGGGGGGGGTGAAAAACTGTTTTTT. This sequence encodes CASSRPPPDGGGEKLFF.

CDR3: CASSYLRTGGTEQFF. In nucleotides, the CDR3 is TGTGCCAGCAGCTACTTAAGGACAGGGGGCACCGAGCAGTTCTTC. V is TRBV3-1 (or the pseudogene TRBV3-2) and J is TRBJ2-1, with 11 bases that match TRBD1. V shed 5 bases, J shed 10 bases, and the junction held 10 bases outside the gene matches. The germline CDR1 and CDR2 sequences are LGHDT and YNNKEL (reference sequence). CDR3 length: 15 residues.

The chain is built from TRBV18 and TRBJ1-2, with D perhaps TRBD1 (6 bases). CDR1 and CDR2 from the germline V gene are KGHSH and LQKENI. V was pared by 3 bases and J by 6 bases, with 14 bases between. The CDR3 loop spans 14 amino acids. The CDR3 DNA sequence: TGTGCCAGCTCACCGAGGACAGTTCACCATGGCTACACCTTC. Encoded protein: CASSPRTVHHGYTF.

The chain employs TRBV24-1 and TRBJ2-1; 7 bases match TRBD1. This CDR3 has 14 amino acids. CDR1 and CDR2 from the germline V gene are KGHDR and SFDVKD. The J segment lost 8 bases and the V segment lost 7 bases, leaving 10 bases of the junction unmatched. The CDR3 DNA reads TGTGCCACCAGCGACAGGGTATTTATCGATGAGCAGTTCTTC. This codes for CATSDRVFIDEQFF.

The rearrangement joins TRBV2 to TRBJ2-3; no clear D. The CDR3 has 14 amino acids. Looked up from germline, CDR1 is SNHLY and CDR2 is FYNNEI. The ends were cut back, 5 bases at V and 1 base at J, with 10 bases in the middle. The chain's CDR3 is CASSTGIRTDTQYF. Written as DNA, the CDR3 is TGTGCCAGCAGTACGGGTATACGCACAGATACGCAGTATTTT.

This clone rates as medium-sized. The gene calls are TRBV12-2 and TRBJ1-1; TRBD1, the D gene given by the table, was not confirmed from the DNA. TRBV12-2 is described as a pseudogene. This CDR3 has 15 amino acids. The CDR3 DNA follows: TGTGCAAGTCGCTTAGTGGCGGGACAGGGCCCTGAAGCTTTCTTT. Its translation is CASRLVAGQGPEAFF.

V and J are TRBV27 and TRBJ2-2, with 7 nucleotides matching TRBD1. With 4 bases clipped from V and 4 bases from J, the junction kept 6 bases outside the gene matches. In germline, CDR1 is MNHEY, CDR2 SMNVEV (reference sequence). CDR3 length: 15 residues. The CDR3 DNA is TGTGCCAGCAGTTCCCTGAAGGGGGCCACCGGGGAGCTGTTTTTT. This sequence encodes CASSSLKGATGELFF.

This clone was detected only a few times. CDR3 amino acids: CASSPSSSSYNEQFF. The CDR3 nucleotides read TGTGCCAGCAGCCCGAGTAGTTCTTCCTACAATGAGCAGTTCTTC. The chain recombines TRBV7-8 with TRBJ2-1; D gene ambiguous. Germline assignment: CDR1 SGHVS and CDR2 FQNEAQ. Trimming took 5 bases from V and 1 from J, leaving 12 bases between them. The CDR3 runs 15 residues.

V and J are TRBV27 and TRBJ1-3; unclear D gene. Trimming removed 6 bases at V and 2 bases at J, with 11 bases between. The germline gives CDR1 MNHEY, CDR2 SMNVEV (reference sequence). CDR3 size: 14 residues. The CDR3 spells CASSERGTGNTIYF. CDR3 coding DNA: TGTGCCAGCAGCGAAAGAGGGACTGGAAACACCATATATTTT.

The V gene is TRBV7-8, the J gene TRBJ2-5; the D gene is possibly TRBD1 (5 bases). V was cut by 4 bases and J by 1 base, with 13 bases left in between. Germline V CDR1 and CDR2: SGHVS, FQNEAQ. The CDR3 has 15 amino acids. CDR3 protein: CASSSPVRGQETQYF. CDR3 DNA: TGTGCCAGCAGCTCCCCTGTTAGGGGCCAAGAGACCCAGTACTTC.

Written as DNA, the CDR3 is TGCGCCAGCAGCCAAGATCCTCGAAGGCCTGAGGGTGGCTACACCTTC. It yields the protein CASSQDPRRPEGGYTF. The chain has TRBV4-3 and TRBJ1-2; D unresolved. The CDR3 contains 16 residues. The ends were cut back, 0 bases at V and 7 bases at J, with 18 bases in the middle. Germline V gene sequence: CDR1 LGHNA, CDR2 YSLEER.

This clone was seen at least ten times. This sequence joins TRBV11-2 and TRBJ2-7; possible D gene TRBD2, 6 bases. The V gene lost 5 bases and the J gene lost 5 bases, with 19 bases spanning the gap. Germline assignment: CDR1 SGHAT and CDR2 FQNNGV. This CDR3 comprises 15 residues. In DNA form, the CDR3 reads TGTGCCAGCAGCCCATTCTCGGGGACTGGCGACGAGCAGTACTTC. It codes for CASSPFSGTGDEQYF.

The rearrangement links TRBV5-1 to TRBJ1-6; 8 bases line up with TRBD1. CDR1 SGHRS and CDR2 YFSETQ come from the germline V gene. J gave up 5 bases and V 0 bases, and 4 bases lay outside the gene matches. This CDR3 is built from 16 residues. CDR3 bases: TGCGCCAGCAGCTTGGGCGGGACAGGCGATAATTCACCCCTCCACTTT. Its protein product is CASSLGGTGDNSPLHF.

This rearrangement joins TRBV21-1 to TRBJ2-4; the table's D call of TRBD1 was not tested on the DNA. TRBV21-1 is labeled a pseudogene. This CDR3 has 13 amino acids. The CDR3 sequence is CARGTGTKNIQYF. Here the CDR3 DNA reads TGTGCCAGGGGGACAGGAACCAAAAACATTCAGTACTTC.

This clone was seen a handful of times. As DNA, the CDR3 is TGTGCCAGCAGCTTTGGACAGGGGACTGAAAAACTGTTTTTT. Translating gives CASSFGQGTEKLFF. The chain links TRBV5-4 to TRBJ1-4; 9 positions match TRBD1. Germline-derived CDR1 and CDR2 are SGHNT and YYREEE (reference sequence). The CDR3 is 14 amino acids. The V and J ends lost 2 bases and 7 bases, in that order; junction bases with no gene match: 3.

In its sample, this clone was seen a few times. The DNA for the CDR3 is TGTGCCAGCAGCCCAGTAGGAGGGGGCAGGATTGAAAAACTGTTTTTT. This gives the protein CASSPVGGGRIEKLFF. The rearrangement uses TRBV3-1 (or the pseudogene TRBV3-2) and TRBJ1-4; TRBD1 agrees at 7 bases. Germline V lookup: CDR1 LGHDT, CDR2 YNNKEL (reference sequence). This CDR3 has 16 residues. Trimming cost V 4 bases and J 7 bases; bases outside gene matches: 12.

This sequence joins TRBV7-9 and TRBJ2-2; TRBD1 matches at 7 bases. Germline V lookup: CDR1 SEHNR, CDR2 FQNEAQ (reference sequence). This CDR3 has 13 residues. The ends lost 6 bases at V and 8 bases at J; junction bases unmatched: 6. CDR3 in amino acids: CASRRQGEGELFF. The CDR3 nucleotides read TGTGCCAGCAGGAGACAGGGCGAAGGGGAGCTGTTTTTT.

V and J are TRBV9 and TRBJ2-3; TRBD2 agrees at 8 bases. This CDR3 comprises 16 residues. CDR1 is SGDLS and CDR2 is YYNGEE in the germline V gene. V lost 3 bases and J lost 3; bases outside the gene matches: 9. CDR3 region: CASSETGTRTTDTQYF. CDR3 nucleotides: TGTGCCAGCAGCGAAACCGGGACTAGGACGACAGATACGCAGTATTTT.

The chain employs TRBV5-6 and TRBJ1-3; maybe TRBD1 (6 bases). Germline CDR1 and CDR2: SGHDT and YYEEEE. Between the trimmed V and J ends, which lost 4 bases and 4 bases, there was a span of 9 bases. This CDR3 region has 13 residues. CDR3 loop: CASSRDTGNTIYF. The CDR3 DNA is TGTGCCAGCAGCCGGGACACGGGAAACACCATATATTTT.

The genes are TRBV19 and TRBJ1-3; D remains unclear. Trimming removed 3 bases from V and 0 bases from J, with 12 bases in between. Germline lookup yields CDR1 LNHDA and CDR2 SQIVND (reference sequence). The CDR3 is made up of 16 amino acids. CDR3 sequence reads: CASSIDTISSGNTIYF. In DNA, the CDR3 is TGTGCCAGTAGTATCGACACGATCAGCTCTGGAAACACCATATATTTT. Full variable domain (missing parts from reference TRBV19 and TRBJ1-3): DGGITQSPKYLFRKEGQNVTLSCEQNLNHDAMYWYRQDPGQGLRLIYYSQIVNDFQKGDIAEGYSVSREKKESFPLTVTSAQKNPTAFYLCASSIDTISSGNTIYFGEGSWLTVV.

The count of this clone is one. V usage is TRBV6-6 and J usage is TRBJ2-7, with D possibly being TRBD1 (6 bases). There are 13 residues in the CDR3. V lost 5 bases, J lost 8 bases, and 16 bases lay in between. Germline V lookup: CDR1 MNHNY, CDR2 SVGAGI (reference sequence). CDR3 sequence (DNA): TGTGCCAGCAGTCCCCTCAGGGGCCGCAAGCAGTACTTC. Translation: CASSPLRGRKQYF.

This clone was seen once. This chain connects TRBV5-1 to TRBJ2-6, with 8 bases fitting TRBD1. Germline V gene lookup returns CDR1 SGHRS and CDR2 YFSETQ. Losses at the gene ends were 2 bases for V and 0 bases for J; bases not matched to a gene: 7. This CDR3 contains 18 residues. The DNA of the CDR3 is TGCGCCAGCAGCTTCTCCAGACAGGGGCTCTCTGGGGCCAACGTCCTGACTTTC. Protein product: CASSFSRQGLSGANVLTF.

This clone was counted a few times. This chain links TRBV25-1 with TRBJ1-1, with unresolved D. Germline-derived CDR1 and CDR2 are MGHDK and SYGVNS. Trimming pared 5 bases from V and 5 bases from J, leaving 15 bases between. The CDR3 length is 14 residues. CDR3 residues: CASSPRGGVTEAFF. CDR3 in DNA: TGTGCCAGCAGTCCCCGTGGCGGGGTGACTGAAGCTTTCTTT.

Only a few counts were recorded for this clone. This chain connects TRBV2 to TRBJ2-2; D unclear. Deletions cut 7 bases from V and 10 bases from J, with 16 bases between. The CDR3 totals 13 residues. CDR1 SNHLY and CDR2 FYNNEI come from the germline V gene. CDR3 region: CASTVGPPEELFF. As DNA, the CDR3 is TGTGCCAGCACTGTGGGCCCGCCCGAGGAGCTGTTTTTT.

The V gene is TRBV7-9, the J gene TRBJ2-7; D uncertain. The CDR3 sequence is 14 residues long. Germline V gene lookup returns CDR1 SEHNR and CDR2 FQNEAQ (reference sequence). The germline V and J ends were trimmed by 5 bases and 3 bases, with 14 bases remaining between them. The DNA for the CDR3 is TGTGCCAGCAGCCCTCGTAGTCCCATCTACGAGCAGTACTTC. This translates into CASSPRSPIYEQYF. Full variable domain (missing parts from reference TRBV7-9 and TRBJ2-7): DTGVSQNPRHKITKRGQNVTFRCDPISEHNRLYWYRQTLGQGPEFLTYFQNEAQLEKSRLLSDRFSAERPKGSFSTLEIQRTEQGDSAMYLCASSPRSPIYEQYFGPGTRLTVT.

This sequence joins TRBV10-3 and TRBJ1-4, with D maybe TRBD1 (5 bases). This CDR3 has 14 residues. V lost 3 bases to trimming and J lost 5 bases, with 10 bases between them. Germline CDR1 ENHRY, CDR2 SYGVKD. CDR3 sequence reads: CAISEAGVNEKLFF. Written as DNA, the CDR3 is TGTGCCATCAGTGAAGCGGGGGTGAATGAAAAACTGTTTTTT.

This clone was detected a few times. The CDR3 DNA follows: TGTGCCAGCAGCTTTTTGGCGGCGGGGACCGGGGAGCTGTTTTTT. It encodes CASSFLAAGTGELFF. The chain carries TRBV5-8 and TRBJ2-2, with D perhaps TRBD2 (6 bases). The CDR3 contains 15 residues. CDR1 is SGHTS and CDR2 is YDEGEE in the germline V gene. V was shortened by 2 bases and J by 5 bases, with 13 bases between the two germline ends.